The sequence of this TCR beta chain was determined in a study of blood T cell repertoires in COVID-19. The method was immunoSEQ multiplex PCR; TCRdb's version includes in-frame clones alone and lacks a portion of them. The sample lists 110,000 to 150,000 clones; about four fifths were seen once. The CDR3 sequence is 14 residues long. Deletions cut 2 bases from V and 8 bases from J, with 16 bases between. The germline gives CDR1 SGHNT, CDR2 YYREEE (reference sequence). This receptor was identified in a man in his 70s who had recovered from COVID-19. The V call is TRBV5-4, the J call TRBJ1-2; possible D gene TRBD1, 5 bases. Sample: peripheral blood. This CDR3 reads CASSFMGGVYGYTF. The CDR3 DNA follows: TGTGCCAGCAGCTTCATGGGAGGGGTCTACGGCTACACCTTC.